The clone carrying this T cell receptor (beta chain) was recorded only once. Its cognate antigen is unknown. CDR3 length: 14 amino acids. Germline loops: CDR1 SNHLY, CDR2 FYNNEI. Trimming stripped 8 bases from V and 4 bases from J, with 18 bases between. Sequencing used immunoSEQ multiplex PCR; TCRdb keeps in-frame clones, though not all of them. The sample has about 130,000 clones; approximately 85% are singletons. The data originate from a study of T cell responses to AZD1222 COVID-19 vaccine. Overall study: Pooled in the analysis were second doses at about 4 or about 12 weeks. Study conclusions and caveats: Breadth and depth of Spike-specific TCRs rose after two AZD1222 doses. Close to half of all spike-specific TCRs reportedly target regions of the variants that are unmutated. Vaccine-associated CD4 TCRs ranged over spike, dominating at 160-218 and 743-854.

The rearrangement uses TRBV2 and TRBJ2-7; the D gene is possibly TRBD2 (5 bases). The receptor was derived from an adult in good health. This sample comprised peripheral blood, obtained on day 0 of AZD1222 vaccination. The CDR3 sequence is CASATNLAKYEQYF. The CDR3 DNA reads as TGTGCCAGCGCCACGAACCTAGCTAAGTACGAGCAGTACTTC.